Listed below are T cell receptor beta chains from one sample, sequenced in a study of blood T cell repertoires in COVID-19. Profiling relied on immunoSEQ multiplex PCR, and the TCRdb table lists in-frame clones only, not all of them. The sample has roughly 97,000 clones, approximately 80% seen once. Sequences were obtained from peripheral blood. Receptors originate from a man between 65 and 79 years old with acute or convalescent COVID-19. The CDR3 runs from the conserved cysteine through the conserved F or W. D genes are given only for firm matches. Size tells how often a clone was seen (once, few, many) or the class of an expanded clone, and some rows leave it out.

v_call	clone_size	j_call	d_call	cdr3_aa	cdr3_nt
TRBV30	.	TRBJ2-1	.	CAWILGSGLDEQFF	TGTGCCTGGATTCTAGGAAGCGGGTTGGATGAGCAGTTCTTC
TRBV6-6	.	TRBJ2-1	TRBD1	CASSSPGQGANEQFF	TGTGCCAGCAGTTCTCCGGGACAGGGGGCAAATGAGCAGTTCTTC
TRBV7-2	.	TRBJ2-1	TRBD2	CASSLVLAGGLSSYNEQFF	TGTGCCAGCAGCTTAGTTCTAGCGGGAGGCCTTAGCTCCTACAATGAGCAGTTCTTC
TRBV20-1	.	TRBJ1-4	.	CSASSSRNEKLFF	TGCAGTGCTAGTTCGTCGCGGAATGAAAAACTGTTTTTT
TRBV5-1	.	TRBJ1-4	TRBD1	CASSLEGRGQNEKLFF	TGCGCCAGCAGCTTGGAAGGCAGGGGGCAGAATGAAAAACTGTTTTTT
TRBV2	.	TRBJ2-1	TRBD1	CASSVQGDFEQFF	TGTGCCAGCAGTGTACAGGGGGATTTTGAGCAGTTCTTC
TRBV15	few	TRBJ1-6	.	CATSRGWGDSPLHF	TGTGCCACCAGCAGAGGTTGGGGAGATTCACCCCTCCACTTT
TRBV3-1/TRBV3-2	.	TRBJ2-1	TRBD2	CASSQGLAGYNEQFF	TGTGCCAGCAGCCAAGGGCTAGCGGGCTACAATGAGCAGTTCTTC
TRBV9	once	TRBJ1-6	.	CASSVAGNSPLHF	TGTGCCAGCAGCGTAGCAGGGAATTCACCCCTCCACTTT
TRBV13	.	TRBJ2-1	.	CASSLIRGYNEQFF	TGTGCCAGCAGCTTAATCCGGGGATACAATGAGCAGTTCTTC
TRBV7-2	few	TRBJ2-1	TRBD2	CASSLFGSTSGYNEQFF	TGTGCCAGCAGCTTATTCGGTTCTACTAGCGGGTACAATGAGCAGTTCTTC
TRBV7-2	.	TRBJ1-5	.	CASSSPGGHSNQPQHF	TGTGCCAGCAGCTCCCCGGGGGGTCATAGCAATCAGCCCCAGCATTTT
TRBV27	.	TRBJ2-7	.	CASSLYEVSHEQYF	TGTGCCAGCAGTTTATACGAGGTTTCCCACGAGCAGTACTTC
TRBV7-9	.	TRBJ2-7	TRBD2	CASSLNSGAISYEQYF	TGTGCCAGCAGCTTGAATAGCGGGGCGATATCCTACGAGCAGTACTTC
TRBV2	once	TRBJ2-2	.	CASRLSSAGTGELFF	TGTGCCAGCAGACTGTCTAGCGCGGGCACCGGGGAGCTGTTTTTT
TRBV10-3	once	TRBJ2-1	TRBD1	CATGQGDSYNEQFF	TGTGCCACAGGACAGGGCGACTCCTACAATGAGCAGTTCTTC
TRBV18	.	TRBJ2-2	.	CASSPRARNTGELFF	TGTGCCAGCTCACCACGAGCGAGGAACACCGGGGAGCTGTTTTTT
TRBV6-4	.	TRBJ2-3	.	CANKRDNLVVATDTQYF	TGTGCCAACAAAAGGGACAACCTAGTGGTCGCCACAGATACGCAGTATTTT
TRBV6-5	.	TRBJ1-6	.	CASSYESSYNSPLHF	TGTGCCAGCAGTTACGAGAGCTCCTATAATTCACCCCTCCACTTT
TRBV5-5	once	TRBJ1-1	.	CASSLEGEYSTEAFF	TGTGCCAGCAGCTTGGAAGGGGAATATAGCACTGAAGCTTTCTTT
TRBV2	.	TRBJ2-7	TRBD1	CASRTGEVKQYF	TGTGCCAGCAGGACAGGGGAGGTTAAGCAGTACTTC
TRBV7-3	few	TRBJ2-1	.	CASSPGQSPYNEQFF	TGTGCCAGCAGCCCCGGACAGAGCCCCTACAATGAGCAGTTCTTC
TRBV6-1	few	TRBJ1-4	.	CASSEAVKGKLFF	TGTGCCAGCAGTGAGGCGGTGAAGGGGAAACTGTTTTTT
TRBV11-1	.	TRBJ1-3	.	CASSYSDTVSGNTIYF	TGTGCCAGCAGCTACTCAGACACGGTCTCTGGAAACACCATATATTTT